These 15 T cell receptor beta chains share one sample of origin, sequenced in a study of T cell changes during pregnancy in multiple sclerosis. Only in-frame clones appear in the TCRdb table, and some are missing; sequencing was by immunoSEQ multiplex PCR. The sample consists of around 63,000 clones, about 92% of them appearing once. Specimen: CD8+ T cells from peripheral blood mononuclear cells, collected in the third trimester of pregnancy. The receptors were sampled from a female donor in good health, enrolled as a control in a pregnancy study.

This CDR3 reads CASSQGGSTYEQYF. The CDR3 DNA follows: TGCGCCAGCAGCCAAGGGGGCAGCACCTACGAGCAGTACTTC. The chain combines TRBV4-1 with TRBJ2-7; D might be TRBD1 (5 bases). This CDR3 contains 14 residues. Trimming stripped 1 base from V and 2 bases from J, with 9 bases between. Looked up from germline, CDR1 is MGHRA and CDR2 is YSYEKL.

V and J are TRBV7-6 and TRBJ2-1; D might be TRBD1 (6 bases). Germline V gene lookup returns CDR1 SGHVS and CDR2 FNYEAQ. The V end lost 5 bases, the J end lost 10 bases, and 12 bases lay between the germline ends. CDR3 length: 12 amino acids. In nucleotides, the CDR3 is TGTGCCAGCAGCCCCGGTGGGGGCGAGCAGTTCTTC. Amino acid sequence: CASSPGGGEQFF.

CDR3 in DNA: TGTGCCACCTGGACAGGGGATGGCTACACCTTC. As protein: CATWTGDGYTF. The rearrangement joins TRBV27 to TRBJ1-2; 9 positions match TRBD1. V was pared by 10 bases and J by 6 bases, with 3 bases of the junction left unmatched. CDR1 and CDR2 from the germline V gene are MNHEY and SMNVEV (reference sequence). CDR3 size: 11 residues.

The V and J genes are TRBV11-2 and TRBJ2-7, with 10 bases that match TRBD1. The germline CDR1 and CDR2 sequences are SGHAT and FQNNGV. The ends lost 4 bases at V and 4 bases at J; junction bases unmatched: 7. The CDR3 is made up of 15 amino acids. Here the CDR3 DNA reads TGTGCCAGCAGCTCTCCCGGGACAGGGGTATACGAGCAGTACTTC. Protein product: CASSSPGTGVYEQYF.

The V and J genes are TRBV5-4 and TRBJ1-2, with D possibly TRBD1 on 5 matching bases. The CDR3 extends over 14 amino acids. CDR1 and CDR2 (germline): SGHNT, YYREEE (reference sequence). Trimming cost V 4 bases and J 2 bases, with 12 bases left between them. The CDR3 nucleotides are TGTGCCAGCAGCGCGAAGACAGAGAACTATGGCTACACCTTC. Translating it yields CASSAKTENYGYTF.

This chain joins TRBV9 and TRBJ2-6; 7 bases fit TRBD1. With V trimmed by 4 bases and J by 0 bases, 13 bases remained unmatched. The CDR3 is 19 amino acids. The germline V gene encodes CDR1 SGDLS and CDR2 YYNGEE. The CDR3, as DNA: TGTGCCAGCAGCCCCCTCGACGGGACAGCCTTCTCTGGGGCCAACGTCCTGACTTTC. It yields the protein CASSPLDGTAFSGANVLTF.

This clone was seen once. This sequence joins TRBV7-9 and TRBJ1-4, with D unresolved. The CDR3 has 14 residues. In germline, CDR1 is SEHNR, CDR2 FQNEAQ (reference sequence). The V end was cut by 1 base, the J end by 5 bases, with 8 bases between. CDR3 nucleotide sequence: TGTGCCAGCAGCTTAGTGGCCTCAAATGAAAAACTGTTTTTT. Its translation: CASSLVASNEKLFF.

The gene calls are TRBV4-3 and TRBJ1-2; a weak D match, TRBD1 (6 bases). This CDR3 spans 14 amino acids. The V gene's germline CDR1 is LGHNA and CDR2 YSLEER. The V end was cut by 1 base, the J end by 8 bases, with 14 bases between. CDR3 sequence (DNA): TGCGCCAGCAGCCAAGGTACAGGGCCGGAGGGCTACACCTTC. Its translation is CASSQGTGPEGYTF.

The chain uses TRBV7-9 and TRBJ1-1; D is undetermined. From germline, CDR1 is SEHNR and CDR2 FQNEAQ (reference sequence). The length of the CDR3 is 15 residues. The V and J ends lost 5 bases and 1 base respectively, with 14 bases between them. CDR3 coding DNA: TGTGCCAGCAGCACCTTGGGAGGGAGGAACACTGAAGCTTTCTTT. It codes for CASSTLGGRNTEAFF.

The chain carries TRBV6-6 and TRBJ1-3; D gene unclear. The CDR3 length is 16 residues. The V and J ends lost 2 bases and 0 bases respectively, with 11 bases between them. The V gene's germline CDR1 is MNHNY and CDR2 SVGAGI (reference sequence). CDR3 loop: CASSYGHPSSGNTIYF. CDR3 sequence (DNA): TGTGCCAGCAGTTACGGTCATCCGAGCTCTGGAAACACCATATATTTT.

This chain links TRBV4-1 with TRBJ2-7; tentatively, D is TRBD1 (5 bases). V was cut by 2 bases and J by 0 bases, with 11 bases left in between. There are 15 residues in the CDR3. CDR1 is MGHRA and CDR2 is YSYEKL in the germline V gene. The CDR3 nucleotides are TGCGCCAGCAGCCAACGGGCAGGGAACTCCTACGAGCAGTACTTC. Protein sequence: CASSQRAGNSYEQYF.

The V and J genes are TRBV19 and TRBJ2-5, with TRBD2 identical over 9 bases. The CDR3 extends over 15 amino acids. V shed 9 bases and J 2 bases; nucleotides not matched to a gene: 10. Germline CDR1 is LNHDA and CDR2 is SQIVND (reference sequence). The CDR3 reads CASKKGTSRQETQYF. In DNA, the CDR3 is TGTGCCAGCAAGAAAGGGACTAGCAGACAAGAGACCCAGTACTTC. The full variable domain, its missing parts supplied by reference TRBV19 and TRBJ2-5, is DGGITQSPKYLFRKEGQNVTLSCEQNLNHDAMYWYRQDPGQGLRLIYYSQIVNDFQKGDIAEGYSVSREKKESFPLTVTSAQKNPTAFYLCASKKGTSRQETQYFGPGTRLLVL.

This CDR3 reads CASSPSGGSTDTQYF. The DNA for the CDR3 is TGTGCCAGCAGCCCTAGCGGGGGGAGCACAGATACGCAGTATTTT. The gene calls are TRBV7-2 and TRBJ2-3, with 11 bases identical to TRBD2. Germline CDR1 SGHTA, CDR2 FQGNSA. The J segment lost 0 bases and the V segment lost 5 bases, leaving 1 base of the junction unmatched. The CDR3 covers 15 residues. The full variable domain, rest sourced from reference TRBV7-2 and TRBJ2-3, is GAGVSQSPSNKVTEKGKDVELRCDPISGHTALYWYRQSLGQGLEFLIYFQGNSAPDKSGLPSDRFSAERTGGSVSTLTIQRTQQEDSAVYLCASSPSGGSTDTQYFGPGTRLTVL.

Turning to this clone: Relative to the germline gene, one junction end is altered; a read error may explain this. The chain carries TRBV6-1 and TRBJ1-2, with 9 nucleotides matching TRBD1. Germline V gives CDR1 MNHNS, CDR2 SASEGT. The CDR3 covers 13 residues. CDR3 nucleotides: TGTGCCAGCAGTGAAATCGGTACAGGGGGCCTCGGTTTC. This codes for CASSEIGTGGLGF.

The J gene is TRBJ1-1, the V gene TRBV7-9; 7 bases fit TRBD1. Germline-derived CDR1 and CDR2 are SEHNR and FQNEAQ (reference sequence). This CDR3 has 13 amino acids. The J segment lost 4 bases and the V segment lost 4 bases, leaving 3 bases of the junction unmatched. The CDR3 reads CASSYGTATEAFF. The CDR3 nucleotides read TGTGCCAGCAGCTACGGGACAGCCACTGAAGCTTTCTTT.